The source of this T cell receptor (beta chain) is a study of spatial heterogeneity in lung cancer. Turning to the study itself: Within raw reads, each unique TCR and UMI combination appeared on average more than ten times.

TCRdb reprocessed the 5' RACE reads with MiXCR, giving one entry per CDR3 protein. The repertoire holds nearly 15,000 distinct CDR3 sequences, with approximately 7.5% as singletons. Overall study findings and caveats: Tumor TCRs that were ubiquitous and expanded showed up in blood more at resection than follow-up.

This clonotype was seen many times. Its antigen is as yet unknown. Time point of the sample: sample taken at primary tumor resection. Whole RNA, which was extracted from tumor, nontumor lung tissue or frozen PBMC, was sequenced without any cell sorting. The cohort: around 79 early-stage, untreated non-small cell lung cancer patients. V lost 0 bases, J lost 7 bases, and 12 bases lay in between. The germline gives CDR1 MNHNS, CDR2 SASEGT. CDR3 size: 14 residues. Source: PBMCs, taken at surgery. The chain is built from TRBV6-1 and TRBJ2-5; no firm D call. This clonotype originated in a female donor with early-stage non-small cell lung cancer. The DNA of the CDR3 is TGTGCCAGCAGTGAAGCCGGGCAGGCCGGGACCCAGTACTTC. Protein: CASSEAGQAGTQYF.